Presented here are 24 T cell receptor beta chains from one specimen sequenced in a study of human T cells and chemical hapten exposure. Time point given: patch test 2, 6 weeks after DPC sensitization. Treatment denoted: therapeutic diphenylcyclopropenone sensitization with weekly scalp DPC. From the RACE reads, TCRdb called clonotypes with MiXCR, one entry per CDR3 protein. Here the sample spans about 380,000 distinct CDR3 sequences, 6% to 7% being singletons. The sample consisted of whole blood, taken in connection with sensitization to the hapten diphenylcyclopropenone (DPC). Receptors originate from a woman between 18 and 29 years old with alopecia areata. Some clones in this sample may be carry-over from other donors' samples.

This clonotype has only a few counts. J is TRBJ2-1 and V is TRBV19; D gene ambiguous. This CDR3 has 10 residues. Trimming removed 5 bases from V and 5 bases from J, with 1 base in between. CDR1 is LNHDA and CDR2 is SQIVND in the germline V gene (reference sequence). Here the CDR3 DNA reads TGTGCCAGTAGTGACAATGAGCAGTTCTTC. Translating gives CASSDNEQFF.

This sequence joins TRBV3-1 and TRBJ2-7; D gene ambiguous. With 7 bases removed from V and 7 bases from J, the gap between germline ends came to 20 bases. This CDR3 region has 14 residues. Germline assignment: CDR1 LGHDT and CDR2 YNNKEL (reference sequence). CDR3 loop: CASTRDRAQGEQYF. The CDR3 nucleotides read TGTGCCAGCACCCGAGACCGGGCCCAAGGGGAGCAGTACTTC.

V gene TRBV7-2 combines with J gene TRBJ2-2; D gene ambiguous. The ends were cut back, 0 bases at V and 6 bases at J, with 17 bases in the middle. The CDR3 extends over 17 amino acids. Germline V gives CDR1 SGHTA, CDR2 FQGNSA. CDR3 sequence (DNA): TGTGCCAGCAGCTTAGCGGGTTGGGCAGGCCTAGCCGGGGAGCTGTTTTTT. This translates into CASSLAGWAGLAGELFF.

In its sample, this clonotype was seen a few times. This sequence joins TRBV9 and TRBJ2-1; 11 positions match TRBD2. The CDR3 spans 18 residues. The V gene's germline CDR1 is SGDLS and CDR2 YYNGEE. Trimming removed 3 bases from V and 4 bases from J; junction bases left unmatched: 12. CDR3 coding DNA: TGTGCCAGCAGCGCTAGCGGGGGGCCCCCTGTCCAATACAATGAGCAGTTCTTC. Protein sequence: CASSASGGPPVQYNEQFF.

This clonotype was counted many times. The genes are TRBV20-1 and TRBJ1-2; D is uncertain. Trimming cost V 1 base and J 8 bases, with 14 bases left between them. The CDR3 is 13 residues long. From germline, CDR1 is DFQATT and CDR2 SNEGSKA (reference sequence). The CDR3 loop is CSARVSLQQGYTF. The CDR3 DNA reads TGCAGTGCTAGAGTTTCGCTGCAGCAGGGCTACACCTTC.

The chain is built from TRBV29-1 and TRBJ2-1, with 8 bases identical to TRBD2. With 5 bases clipped from V and 4 bases from J, the junction kept 10 bases outside the gene matches. The CDR3 consists of 15 residues. The germline V gene has CDR1 SQVTM and CDR2 ANQGSEA. The CDR3 bases are TGCAGCGTTTCGAGGGATAGCGGGGATTACAATGAGCAGTTCTTC. It translates to CSVSRDSGDYNEQFF.

This clonotype has ten or more counts. The chain uses TRBV7-2 and TRBJ1-5; TRBD1 agrees at 8 bases. J gave up 6 bases and V 2 bases, and 6 bases lay outside the gene matches. The CDR3 is 15 residues long. Germline-derived CDR1 and CDR2 are SGHTA and FQGNSA. CDR3 loop: CASSLQVDRAQPQHF. CDR3 sequence (DNA): TGTGCCAGCAGCTTACAAGTGGACAGGGCTCAGCCCCAGCATTTT.

This clonotype was detected many times. The gene calls are TRBV6-5 and TRBJ1-2; 7 bases match TRBD1. The trim removed 6 bases at V and 4 bases at J, leaving 5 bases unmatched. CDR1 is MNHEY and CDR2 is SVGAGI in the germline V gene. CDR3 length equals 13 residues. This chain's CDR3 is CASSSTGSYGYTF. The CDR3 DNA follows: TGTGCCAGCAGCTCGACAGGGAGCTATGGCTACACCTTC.

This clonotype has ten or more counts. The chain is built from TRBV29-1 and TRBJ1-1; 8 bases line up with TRBD1. The CDR3 has 13 amino acids. Germline assignment: CDR1 SQVTM and CDR2 ANQGSEA. The V segment lost 6 bases and the J segment 1 base; nucleotides outside the gene matches: 4. The CDR3 sequence is CSVDRGANTEAFF. CDR3 nucleotides: TGCAGCGTCGACAGGGGCGCGAACACTGAAGCTTTCTTT.

The chain links TRBV5-1 to TRBJ2-1; a weak D match, TRBD1 (5 bases). The V end lost 1 base, the J end lost 5 bases, and 13 bases lay between the germline ends. There are 15 residues in the CDR3. CDR1 is SGHRS and CDR2 is YFSETQ in the germline V gene. CDR3 DNA: TGCGCCAGCAGCTTGAACCAGGGTGCGAACAATGAGCAGTTCTTC. Its translation: CASSLNQGANNEQFF.

This clonotype showed up many times. The chain couples TRBV28 to TRBJ1-2; D is undetermined. The V gene's germline CDR1 is MDHEN and CDR2 SYDVKM. Trimming stripped 2 bases from V and 6 bases from J, with 7 bases between. CDR3 length: 12 amino acids. The CDR3 loop reads CASSLGQDGYTF. The CDR3 nucleotides read TGTGCCAGCAGTTTAGGCCAGGATGGCTACACCTTC.

This clonotype was observed at least ten times. The V gene is TRBV5-5, the J gene TRBJ2-7; weak D call: TRBD2 (5 bases). V was clipped by 1 base and J by 3 bases, with 11 bases between them. The CDR3 spans 14 residues. Germline V gene data show CDR1 as SGHKS and CDR2 as YYEKEE (reference sequence). The CDR3 reads CASSLSLGDYEQYF. CDR3 DNA sequence: TGTGCCAGCAGCTTGAGTCTGGGAGACTACGAGCAGTACTTC.

This clonotype was observed many times. The genes are TRBV4-3 and TRBJ1-1; no firm D call. In germline, CDR1 is LGHNA, CDR2 YSLEER. This CDR3 has 14 residues. Trimming shortened V by 1 base and J by 1 base, and 7 bases separated the two germline ends. CDR3 sequence (DNA): TGCGCCAGCAGCCAAGGACTGCCGAACACTGAAGCTTTCTTT. Its translation is CASSQGLPNTEAFF.

This clonotype came up many times. This chain uses TRBV6-5 with TRBJ2-5; 8 bases map to TRBD1. Trimming took 4 bases from V and 5 from J; bases not matched to a gene: 6. Germline V gene data show CDR1 as MNHEY and CDR2 as SVGAGI. This CDR3 contains 14 residues. CDR3 residues: CASSFSGGPETQYF. CDR3 sequence (DNA): TGTGCCAGCAGTTTTTCAGGGGGCCCGGAGACCCAGTACTTC.

V usage is TRBV6-2 or TRBV6-3 and J usage is TRBJ2-7; D remains unclear. Germline loops: CDR1 MNHEY, CDR2 SVGEGT. Deletions cut 7 bases from V and 1 base from J, with 11 bases between. CDR3 length: 13 amino acids. This chain's CDR3 is CASTRARSYEQYF. CDR3 DNA: TGTGCCAGCACCCGAGCGAGGTCCTACGAGCAGTACTTC.

The chain uses TRBV7-2 and TRBJ1-4; 8 bases agree with TRBD1. The CDR3 covers 18 residues. CDR1 and CDR2 from the germline V gene are SGHTA and FQGNSA. V lost 0 bases and J lost 3; bases outside the gene matches: 9. Here the CDR3 DNA reads TGTGCCAGCAGCTTAGCCCCCGGAAGGACAGGGTCTAATGAAAAACTGTTTTTT. Translated: CASSLAPGRTGSNEKLFF.

Ten or more counts support this clonotype. The genes are TRBV6-5 and TRBJ1-3; D call uncertain. CDR3 length equals 14 residues. Germline lookup yields CDR1 MNHEY and CDR2 SVGAGI. Trimming pared 8 bases from V and 2 bases from J, leaving 13 bases between. CDR3 sequence: CASSPRFAGNTIYF. The CDR3 DNA sequence: TGTGCCAGCTCACCCCGGTTTGCTGGAAACACCATATATTTT.

V gene TRBV5-6 combines with J gene TRBJ2-3, with 11 bases matching TRBD2. Germline-derived CDR1 and CDR2 are SGHDT and YYEEEE. Trimming at V came to 2 bases and at J to 4 bases, leaving 6 bases not matched to a gene. This CDR3 has 16 amino acids. CDR3 bases: TGTGCCAGCAGCTTAATTACTAGCGGGGGCGCAGATACGCAGTATTTT. It codes for CASSLITSGGADTQYF. The complete variable domain, with remaining parts taken from reference TRBV5-6 and TRBJ2-3, reads DAGVTQSPTHLIKTRGQQVTLRCSPKSGHDTVSWYQQALGQGPQFIFQYYEEEERQRGNFPDRFSGHQFPNYSSELNVNALLLGDSALYLCASSLITSGGADTQYFGPGTRLTVL.

This clonotype appeared many times. The V call is TRBV5-1, the J call TRBJ2-7; the match to TRBD1 covers 7 bases. This CDR3 is built from 13 residues. Germline lookup yields CDR1 SGHRS and CDR2 YFSETQ. V was pared by 4 bases and J by 2 bases, with 3 bases of the junction left unmatched. The CDR3, as DNA: TGCGCCAGCAGCATGGGGACAGCCTACGAGCAGTACTTC. Amino acid sequence: CASSMGTAYEQYF.

This clonotype has just a few counts. The chain joins TRBV4-1 to TRBJ1-3; no reliable D call. In germline, CDR1 is MGHRA, CDR2 YSYEKL. This CDR3 contains 16 residues. Trimming took 0 bases from V and 4 from J, leaving 13 bases between them. The CDR3 protein is CASSQDVGSAGNTIYF. CDR3 sequence (DNA): TGCGCCAGCAGCCAAGATGTTGGCAGCGCCGGAAACACCATATATTTT.

V and J are TRBV6-6 and TRBJ1-1, with D unresolved. The CDR3 runs 12 residues. Looked up from germline, CDR1 is MNHNY and CDR2 is SVGAGI (reference sequence). Trimming took 6 bases from V and 1 from J, leaving 6 bases between them. CDR3 amino acids: CASRRENTEAFF. Here the CDR3 DNA reads TGTGCCAGCAGACGAGAGAACACTGAAGCTTTCTTT.

This clonotype was counted at least ten times. The J gene is TRBJ1-1, the V gene TRBV6-4, with D hard to call. Trimming left V 7 bases short and J 5 bases short, with 11 bases between. Germline V lookup: CDR1 MRHNA, CDR2 SNTAGT. The CDR3 is made up of 12 amino acids. The CDR3 spells CASTGGVTEAFF. In DNA, the CDR3 is TGTGCCAGCACGGGCGGGGTTACTGAAGCTTTCTTT.

Many counts were recorded for this clonotype. The chain links TRBV12-3 or TRBV12-4 to TRBJ1-1, with a weak D call TRBD1 (5 bases). The ends were cut back, 1 base at V and 4 bases at J, with 10 bases in the middle. The length of the CDR3 is 14 residues. The CDR3 bases are TGTGCCAGCAGTTTAGGAGGGGCGAGCACTGAAGCTTTCTTT. Its translation is CASSLGGASTEAFF.

This chain uses TRBV28 with TRBJ2-7; 7 nucleotides match TRBD1. The CDR3 spans 15 residues. Germline V gene data show CDR1 as MDHEN and CDR2 as SYDVKM. The ends lost 6 bases at V and 1 base at J; junction bases unmatched: 9. CDR3 in amino acids: CASSRDSSTSYEQYF. In DNA, the CDR3 is TGTGCCAGCAGCCGGGACAGTTCCACATCCTACGAGCAGTACTTC. Based on the CDR3 plus reference TRBV28 and TRBJ2-7, the full variable domain is DVKVTQSSRYLVKRTGEKVFLECVQDMDHENMFWYRQDPGLGLRLIYFSYDVKMKEKGDIPEGYSVSREKKERFSLILESASTNQTSMYLCASSRDSSTSYEQYFGPGTRLTVT.